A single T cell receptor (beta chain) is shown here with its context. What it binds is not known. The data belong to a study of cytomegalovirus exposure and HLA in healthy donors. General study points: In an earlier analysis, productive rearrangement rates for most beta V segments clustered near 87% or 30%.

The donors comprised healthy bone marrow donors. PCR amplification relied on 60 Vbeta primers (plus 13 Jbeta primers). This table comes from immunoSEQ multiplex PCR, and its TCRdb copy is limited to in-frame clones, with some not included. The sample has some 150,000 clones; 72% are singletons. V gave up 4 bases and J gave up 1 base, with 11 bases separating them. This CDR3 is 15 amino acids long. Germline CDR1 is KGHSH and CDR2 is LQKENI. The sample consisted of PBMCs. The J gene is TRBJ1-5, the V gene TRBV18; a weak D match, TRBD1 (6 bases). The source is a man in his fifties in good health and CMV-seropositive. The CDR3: CASSLETGSNQPQHF. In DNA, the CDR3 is TGTGCCAGCTCACTAGAAACAGGGAGCAATCAGCCCCAGCATTTT.